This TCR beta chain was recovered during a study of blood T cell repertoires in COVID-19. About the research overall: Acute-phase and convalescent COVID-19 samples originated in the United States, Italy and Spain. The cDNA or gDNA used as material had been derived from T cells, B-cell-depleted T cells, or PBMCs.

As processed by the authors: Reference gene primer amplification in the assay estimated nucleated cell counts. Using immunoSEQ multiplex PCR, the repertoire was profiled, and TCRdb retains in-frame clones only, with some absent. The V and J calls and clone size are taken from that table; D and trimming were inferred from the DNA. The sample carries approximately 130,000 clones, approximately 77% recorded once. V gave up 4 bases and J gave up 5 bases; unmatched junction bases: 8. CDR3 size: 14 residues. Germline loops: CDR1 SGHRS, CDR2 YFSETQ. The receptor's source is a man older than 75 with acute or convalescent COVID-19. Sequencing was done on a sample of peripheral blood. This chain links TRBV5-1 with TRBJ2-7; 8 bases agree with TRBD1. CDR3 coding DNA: TGCGCCAGCAGCCCAGGACAGGGTTTACACGAGCAGTACTTC. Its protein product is CASSPGQGLHEQYF. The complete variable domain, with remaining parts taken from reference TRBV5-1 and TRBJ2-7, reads KAGVTQTPRYLIKTRGQQVTLSCSPISGHRSVSWYQQTPGQGLQFLFEYFSETQRNKGNFPGRFSGRQFSNSRSEMNVSTLELGDSALYLCASSPGQGLHEQYFGPGTRLTVT.